This T cell receptor (beta chain) emerged from a study of PD-1 blockade in mismatch repair-deficient tumors. PCR or immunohistochemistry showed mismatch repair deficiency in every enrolled patient. Sequencing used immunoSEQ multiplex PCR; TCRdb keeps in-frame clones, though not all of them. The data contain tens of thousands of clones, about 83% of them singletons. The CDR3 contains 13 residues. CDR1 SGHRS and CDR2 YFSETQ come from the germline V gene. The V and J ends lost 4 bases and 5 bases respectively, with 12 bases between them. The sample consisted of peripheral blood, taken 12 weeks after starting pembrolizumab. This clonotype was obtained from an adult with mismatch repair-deficient cancer. The V and J genes are TRBV5-1 and TRBJ1-2; D may be TRBD1 (6 bases). In DNA, the CDR3 is TGCGCCAGCAGCGCCACAGGGAGGTATGGCTACACCTTC. Protein product: CASSATGRYGYTF.